This note documents a single T cell receptor (beta chain) sequence. The data were obtained in a study of blood T cell repertoires in COVID-19. TCRdb's copy holds only in-frame clones and misses some; the assay was immunoSEQ multiplex PCR. The profile shows approximately 470,000 clones, roughly 90% of them singletons. Germline V gene data show CDR1 as ENHRY and CDR2 as SYGVKD. The CDR3 is 16 amino acids. V lost 4 bases and J 6 bases, leaving 21 bases between the germline ends. Participant age was roughly 18 to 90 years, and participants resided in 24 US areas. The chain links TRBV10-3 to TRBJ1-1; TRBD1 is a possible D gene (5 bases). The TCR originated in a woman between 18 and 29 years old who had recovered from COVID-19. The sample comprised PBMCs or T cells enriched from blood (not recorded which). The CDR3 DNA reads TGTGCCATCAGTGTCCCGTTTGGAGGGGCGAAGGCTGAAGCTTTCTTT. Protein product: CAISVPFGGAKAEAFF.